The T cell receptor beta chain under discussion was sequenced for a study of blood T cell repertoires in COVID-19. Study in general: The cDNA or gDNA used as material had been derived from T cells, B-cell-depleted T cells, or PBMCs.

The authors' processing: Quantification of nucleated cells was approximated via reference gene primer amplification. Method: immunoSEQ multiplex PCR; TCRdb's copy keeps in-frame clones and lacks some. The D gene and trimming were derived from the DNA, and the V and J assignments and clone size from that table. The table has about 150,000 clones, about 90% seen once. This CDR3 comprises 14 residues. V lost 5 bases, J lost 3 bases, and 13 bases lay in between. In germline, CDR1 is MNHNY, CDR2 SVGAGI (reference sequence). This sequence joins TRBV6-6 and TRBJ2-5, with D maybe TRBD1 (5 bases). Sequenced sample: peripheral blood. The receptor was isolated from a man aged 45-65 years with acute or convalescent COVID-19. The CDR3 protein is CASSPISGKETQYF. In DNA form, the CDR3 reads TGTGCCAGCAGTCCAATATCAGGGAAAGAGACCCAGTACTTC.